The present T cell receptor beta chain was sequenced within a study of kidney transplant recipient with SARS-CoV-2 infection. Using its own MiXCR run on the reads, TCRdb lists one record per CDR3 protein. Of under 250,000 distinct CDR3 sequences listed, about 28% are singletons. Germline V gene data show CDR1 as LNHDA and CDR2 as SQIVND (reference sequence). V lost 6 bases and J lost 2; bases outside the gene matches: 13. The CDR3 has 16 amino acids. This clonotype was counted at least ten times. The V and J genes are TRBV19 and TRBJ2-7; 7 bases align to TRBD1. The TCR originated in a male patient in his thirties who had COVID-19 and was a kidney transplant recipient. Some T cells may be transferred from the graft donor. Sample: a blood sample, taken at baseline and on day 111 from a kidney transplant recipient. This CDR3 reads CASSSQGRDSTYEQYF. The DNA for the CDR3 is TGTGCCAGTAGCTCTCAGGGCCGGGACAGCACCTACGAGCAGTACTTC. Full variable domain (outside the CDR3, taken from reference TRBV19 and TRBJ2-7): DGGITQSPKYLFRKEGQNVTLSCEQNLNHDAMYWYRQDPGQGLRLIYYSQIVNDFQKGDIAEGYSVSREKKESFPLTVTSAQKNPTAFYLCASSSQGRDSTYEQYFGPGTRLTVT.